This T cell receptor beta chain was found in a study of shared clonotypes between healthy human individuals. Background on the study: With ages of 18 to 49, the donors were a couple of women and three men.

As for this clone: Its antigen remains unidentified.

The repertoire was sequenced with immunoSEQ multiplex PCR; TCRdb's copy has only in-frame clones and lacks some. The sample contains 1,400,000 or so clones, about 98.5% of which appear only once. Germline CDR1 and CDR2: SGHRS and YFSETQ. CDR3 size: 14 residues. The J segment lost 3 bases and the V segment lost 4 bases, leaving 6 bases of the junction unmatched. Findings and limits, study-wide: Clonotype sharing among the donors was expected to vary with sequencing depth. Naive subsets usually exceeded memory subsets in estimated richness. Apart from blood, nothing was sampled; tissue repertoires likely differ.

This clonotype originated in a young man in good health. The specimen was naive CD4+ T cells sorted from blood. The subset: CD45RA+ positively selected. The J gene is TRBJ1-1, the V gene TRBV5-1; 7 nucleotides line up with TRBD1. CDR3 coding DNA: TGCGCCAGCAGCGGACAGGTAGGGGACACTGAAGCTTTCTTT. Protein product: CASSGQVGDTEAFF.